The 13 T cell receptor beta chains given below trace back to one sample, sequenced in a study of blood T cell repertoires in COVID-19. The repertoire was sequenced with immunoSEQ multiplex PCR; TCRdb's copy has only in-frame clones and lacks some. This sample has approximately 130,000 clones; approximately 80% occur once, and the top ten carry around 18%. Material for sequencing was peripheral blood. The receptors were gathered from a man older than 75 with acute or convalescent COVID-19.

V usage is TRBV6-5 and J usage is TRBJ2-1; 11 bases are shared with TRBD2. The CDR3 is 14 amino acids. Unmatched junction bases numbered 3, after V lost 8 bases and J lost 3 bases. CDR1 MNHEY and CDR2 SVGAGI come from the germline V gene. Here the CDR3 reads CASEGLADYNEQFF. The CDR3 DNA follows: TGTGCCAGCGAGGGACTAGCGGACTACAATGAGCAGTTCTTC.

The chain has TRBV3-1 (or the pseudogene TRBV3-2) and TRBJ1-2, with D hard to call. The length of the CDR3 is 13 residues. With 0 bases removed from V and 8 bases from J, the gap between germline ends came to 10 bases. Germline V gene data show CDR1 as LGHDT and CDR2 as YNNKEL (reference sequence). CDR3 nucleotides: TGTGCCAGCAGCCAAGATATGGGCGACGGCTACACCTTC. Translating it yields CASSQDMGDGYTF.

This clone was seen a few times. The chain is built from TRBV11-2 and TRBJ2-2; 7 bases are a match to TRBD1. Trimming at V came to 6 bases and at J to 2 bases, leaving 6 bases not matched to a gene. This CDR3 contains 15 residues. The germline gives CDR1 SGHAT, CDR2 FQNNGV. CDR3 sequence: CASRRTGGNTGELFF. The CDR3 region has the DNA TGTGCCAGCAGAAGGACAGGAGGAAACACCGGGGAGCTGTTTTTT. The full variable domain, its missing parts supplied by reference TRBV11-2 and TRBJ2-2, is EAGVAQSPRYKIIEKRQSVAFWCNPISGHATLYWYQQILGQGPKLLIQFQNNGVVDDSQLPKDRFSAERLKGVDSTLKIQPAKLEDSAVYLCASRRTGGNTGELFFGEGSRLTVL.

The chain has TRBV2 and TRBJ2-5; 8 nucleotides line up with TRBD2. The junction had 5 bases not matched to a gene; V was cut back by 3 bases and J by 5 bases. The CDR3 covers 14 residues. Per germline, CDR1 SNHLY and CDR2 FYNNEI. DNA for the CDR3: TGTGCCAGCAGTGATGGAGCGGGGGAGGAGACCCAGTACTTC. This translates into CASSDGAGEETQYF.

V and J are TRBV6-2 or TRBV6-3 and TRBJ2-7; no clear D. This CDR3 comprises 14 residues. The V end was cut by 6 bases, the J end by 5 bases, with 17 bases between. The germline CDR1 and CDR2 sequences are MNHEY and SVGEGT. CDR3 residues: CASSALGRPHEQYF. CDR3 nucleotides: TGTGCCAGCAGCGCCCTCGGCAGGCCCCACGAGCAGTACTTC.

This clone has a handful of counts. The sample has other DNA sequences that encode this CDR3 too. The CDR3 nucleotides are TGTGCCAGCAGCCTGAGCGGGGAGCTGTTTTTT. Encoded protein: CASSLSGELFF. This chain uses TRBV7-9 with TRBJ2-2, with D hard to call. The CDR3 has 11 residues. Germline-derived CDR1 and CDR2 are SEHNR and FQNEAQ (reference sequence). V gave up 5 bases and J gave up 7 bases, with 5 bases separating them.

CDR3 DNA: TGTGCCATCAGTGAAGGGGAAAATAATGGCTACACCTTC. This gives the protein CAISEGENNGYTF. V gene TRBV10-3 combines with J gene TRBJ1-2, with D possibly matching TRBD1 (5 bases). Deletions cut 3 bases from V and 6 bases from J, with 11 bases between. The germline CDR1 and CDR2 sequences are ENHRY and SYGVKD. The CDR3 sequence is 13 residues long.

J is TRBJ2-1 and V is TRBV24-1, with D tentatively TRBD2 (6 bases). CDR3 size: 15 residues. The germline CDR1 and CDR2 sequences are KGHDR and SFDVKD. The V end was cut by 4 bases, the J end by 6 bases, with 15 bases between. This CDR3 reads CATSDPRDFRNEQFF. CDR3 bases: TGTGCCACCAGTGACCCCCGGGACTTTCGCAATGAGCAGTTCTTC.

The rearrangement uses TRBV7-9 and TRBJ2-5, with TRBD2 matching 7 bases. This CDR3 has 15 residues. Trimming took 0 bases from V and 5 from J; bases not matched to a gene: 6. Germline CDR1 and CDR2: SEHNR and FQNEAQ (reference sequence). The CDR3 bases are TGTGCCAGCAGCTTAGCGCGAGGACTAGTGGAGACCCAGTACTTC. This translates into CASSLARGLVETQYF.

The V gene is TRBV6-5, the J gene TRBJ1-6, with D possibly TRBD1 on 6 matching bases. The germline gives CDR1 MNHEY, CDR2 SVGAGI. There are 16 residues in the CDR3. V dropped 2 bases and J dropped 7 bases, with 15 bases sitting between them. As DNA, the CDR3 is TGTGCCAGCAGTTACCCCTCGGGACAACGAAATTCACCCCTCCACTTT. Residues: CASSYPSGQRNSPLHF.

This clone occurred a few times. V gene TRBV4-2 combines with J gene TRBJ2-3; D might be TRBD2 (5 bases). V shed 7 bases and J shed 6 bases, with 17 bases lying between them. The CDR3 is 14 amino acids. The germline CDR1 and CDR2 sequences are LGHNA and YNFKEQ. In DNA form, the CDR3 reads TGTGCCAGCACCCCAGCAAGCGGTTTGGATACGCAGTATTTT. The encoded protein is CASTPASGLDTQYF.

This chain joins TRBV19 and TRBJ2-5, with TRBD1 matching 7 bases. This CDR3 comprises 16 residues. Germline V gives CDR1 LNHDA, CDR2 SQIVND (reference sequence). V dropped 4 bases and J dropped 1; count of bases not matched to a gene: 9. CDR3 bases: TGTGCCAGTAGTACCCTACGGGGACAGAGCCAAGAGACCCAGTACTTC. It translates to CASSTLRGQSQETQYF.

The V call is TRBV5-1, the J call TRBJ2-1; 14 bases agree with TRBD2. The length of the CDR3 is 20 residues. The V gene end was trimmed by 1 base and the J gene end by 0 bases; junction bases not matched to a gene: 9. The germline gives CDR1 SGHRS, CDR2 YFSETQ. The CDR3 is CASSLRGTSGGRSSYNEQFF. The CDR3 region has the DNA TGCGCCAGCAGCTTGAGAGGGACTAGCGGGGGCCGGAGCTCCTACAATGAGCAGTTCTTC.